The 11 T cell receptor beta chains presented below share a single source sample, sequenced in a study of blood T cell repertoires in COVID-19. Generated by immunoSEQ multiplex PCR, the TCRdb table keeps only in-frame clones and is missing some. The profile shows some 270,000 clones, roughly nine tenths of them singletons. The material sequenced was peripheral blood. Source of these receptors: a woman aged 35 to 49 who had recovered from COVID-19.

On this clone itself: The same CDR3 also results from other DNA sequences found in this sample. V and J are TRBV3-1 (or the pseudogene TRBV3-2) and TRBJ2-2; possible D gene TRBD2, 5 bases. Germline V gene lookup returns CDR1 LGHDT and CDR2 YNNKEL (reference sequence). The CDR3 covers 13 residues. The V end was cut by 1 base, the J end by 5 bases, with 5 bases between. The CDR3: CASSQAGTGELFF. In DNA, the CDR3 is TGTGCCAGCAGCCAAGCGGGAACCGGGGAGCTGTTTTTT.

This chain uses TRBV3-1 (or the pseudogene TRBV3-2) with TRBJ2-1; 7 positions agree with TRBD1. The CDR3 sequence is 16 residues long. From germline, CDR1 is LGHDT and CDR2 YNNKEL (reference sequence). V lost 3 bases to trimming and J lost 6 bases; unmatched junction nucleotides: 11. CDR3 residues: CASSHLRARDSNEQFF. The CDR3 region has the DNA TGTGCCAGCAGCCATCTCAGGGCCCGGGACAGCAATGAGCAGTTCTTC.

This clone was seen a handful of times. This CDR3 reads CASSHPGGGELFF. The CDR3 coding sequence is TGTGCCAGCAGCCACCCCGGGGGAGGGGAGCTGTTTTTT. The chain employs TRBV3-1 (or the pseudogene TRBV3-2) and TRBJ2-2; tentatively, D is TRBD2 (6 bases). V lost 3 bases and J lost 8, with 10 bases in between. The CDR3 is 13 residues long. Per the germline V gene, CDR1 is LGHDT and CDR2 is YNNKEL (reference sequence).

The chain has TRBV7-2 and TRBJ2-1; D unclear. The CDR3 covers 12 residues. The ends were cut back, 2 bases at V and 10 bases at J, with 9 bases in the middle. Germline CDR1 SGHTA, CDR2 FQGNSA. The CDR3 DNA follows: TGTGCCAGCAGCTTATTCCAGAGGGAGCAGTTCTTC. It is translated as CASSLFQREQFF. Using reference TRBV7-2 and TRBJ2-1 for the parts outside the CDR3, the full variable domain is GAGVSQSPSNKVTEKGKDVELRCDPISGHTALYWYRQSLGQGLEFLIYFQGNSAPDKSGLPSDRFSAERTGGSVSTLTIQRTQQEDSAVYLCASSLFQREQFFGPGTRLTVL.

To note about this clone: Other DNA sequences in this specimen translate into the identical CDR3. This chain uses TRBV7-2 with TRBJ2-5; D not resolved. Trimming shortened V by 5 bases and J by 2 bases, and 3 bases separated the two germline ends. Per germline, CDR1 SGHTA and CDR2 FQGNSA. There are 11 residues in the CDR3. This chain's CDR3 is CASSPQETQYF. The DNA of the CDR3 is TGTGCCAGCAGCCCTCAAGAGACCCAGTACTTC.

The chain has TRBV18 and TRBJ2-4, with unresolved D. Trimming cost V 6 bases and J 0 bases, with 18 bases left between them. Germline V lookup: CDR1 KGHSH, CDR2 LQKENI. CDR3 length: 17 residues. In DNA, the CDR3 is TGTGCCAGCTCCCCGGTAGTTAATGCTTTAGCCAAAAACATTCAGTACTTC. This sequence encodes CASSPVVNALAKNIQYF.

CDR3 sequence: CASSFEDQETQYF. In nucleotides, the CDR3 is TGTGCCAGCAGCTTCGAGGATCAAGAGACCCAGTACTTC. The chain recombines TRBV7-7 with TRBJ2-5, with D hard to call. The CDR3 extends over 13 amino acids. V lost 3 bases to trimming and J lost 2 bases, with 7 bases between them. Germline CDR1 is SSHAT and CDR2 is FNYEAQ (reference sequence).

The chain carries TRBV9 and TRBJ2-3; 9 bases map to TRBD1. J was trimmed by 4 bases and V by 4 bases; bases with no gene match: 10. Per the germline V gene, CDR1 is SGDLS and CDR2 is YYNGEE. This CDR3 is built from 16 residues. DNA for the CDR3: TGTGCCAGCAGCCTTACGACAGGGGGTCTAGCAGATACGCAGTATTTT. This gives the protein CASSLTTGGLADTQYF. Drawing the rest from reference TRBV9 and TRBJ2-3, the complete variable domain is DSGVTQTPKHLITATGQRVTLRCSPRSGDLSVYWYQQSLDQGLQFLIQYYNGEERAKGNILERFSAQQFPDLHSELNLSSLELGDSALYFCASSLTTGGLADTQYFGPGTRLTVL.

The rearrangement links TRBV4-1 to TRBJ1-2; D remains ambiguous. From germline, CDR1 is MGHRA and CDR2 YSYEKL. The CDR3 length is 14 residues. V lost 1 base, J lost 8 bases, and 14 bases lay in between. CDR3 DNA sequence: TGCGCCAGCAGCCAAGTGAATGAACTTTGGGGCTACACCTTC. Residues: CASSQVNELWGYTF.

This sequence joins TRBV4-1 and TRBJ2-2, with D perhaps matching TRBD1 (5 bases). V gave up 4 bases and J gave up 0 bases, with 9 bases separating them. The germline CDR1 and CDR2 sequences are MGHRA and YSYEKL. This CDR3 has 15 amino acids. In DNA, the CDR3 is TGCGCCAGCAGCCGGGGCCCCGCGAACACCGGGGAGCTGTTTTTT. Translated, it gives CASSRGPANTGELFF.

The chain has TRBV10-1 and TRBJ2-5; 8 nucleotides agree with TRBD2. Germline V CDR1 and CDR2: WNHNN, SYGVQD (reference sequence). The CDR3 contains 16 residues. Trimming at V came to 2 bases and at J to 4 bases, leaving 9 bases not matched to a gene. Here the CDR3 reads CASSESGGGGRETQYF. In DNA form, the CDR3 reads TGCGCCAGCAGTGAGAGCGGCGGCGGGGGGCGAGAGACCCAGTACTTC.